This T cell receptor beta chain was found in a study of Ad26.COV2.S vaccination and SARS-CoV-2 variants. General study points: In vaccinated individuals, spike-specific CD8+ and CD4+ T cell responses reportedly displayed substantial breadth. The analyses of TCR breadth and depth may have understated the size of total T cell responses. Placebo and vaccine recipients had non-spike TCR breadth that was similar.

Assay: immunoSEQ multiplex PCR; the TCRdb copy retains only in-frame clones and omits some. Of around 170,000 clones listed, roughly nine tenths are singletons. This clone has only a few counts. Its antigen remains unidentified. CDR1 and CDR2 from the germline V gene are MNHNS and SASEGT. This CDR3 contains 15 residues. The V gene lost 1 base and the J gene lost 0 bases, with 9 bases spanning the gap. This chain uses TRBV6-1 with TRBJ1-1, with a tentative D call TRBD1 (5 bases). The clonotype comes from a human donor who had recovered from COVID-19. This specimen was peripheral blood, taken after recovery from COVID-19. DNA of the CDR3: TGTGCCAGCAGTGAAGTGTGGGGCCTGAACACTGAAGCTTTCTTT. Its translation: CASSEVWGLNTEAFF.